Shown below are 20 T cell receptor beta chains from a single sample sequenced in a study of cytomegalovirus exposure and HLA in healthy donors. In the PCR, 60 Vbeta and 13 Jbeta primers were used. Assay used: immunoSEQ multiplex PCR; TCRdb lists only in-frame clones, some missing. The table includes some 150,000 clones, 55% to 70% detected once. The sequencing input was PBMCs. Source of these receptors: a woman aged 60 to 75 in good health and CMV-seropositive.

This clone was seen a handful of times. The chain combines TRBV6-6 with TRBJ1-1; the D is unclear. This CDR3 has 13 residues. Trimming removed 8 bases at V and 1 base at J, with 11 bases between. CDR1 and CDR2 from the germline V gene are MNHNY and SVGAGI (reference sequence). CDR3 sequence reads: CASGFRQNTEAFF. DNA of the CDR3: TGTGCCAGCGGTTTCAGGCAGAACACTGAAGCTTTCTTT.

The genes are TRBV10-3 and TRBJ1-1; D perhaps matches TRBD1 (5 bases). Trimming took off 6 bases at V and 0 bases at J, with 17 bases between the two ends. Per germline, CDR1 ENHRY and CDR2 SYGVKD. This CDR3 spans 16 amino acids. The CDR3 DNA reads as TGTGCCATCAGCGAGATAACGGGGGGGTTGAACACTGAAGCTTTCTTT. It encodes CAISEITGGLNTEAFF.

The chain couples TRBV7-2 to TRBJ2-1, with D unclear. The germline gives CDR1 SGHTA, CDR2 FQGNSA. Trimming pared 2 bases from V and 4 bases from J, leaving 12 bases between. The CDR3 loop spans 15 amino acids. The CDR3: CASSLLPRLYNEQFF. The CDR3 DNA follows: TGTGCCAGCAGCTTACTCCCCCGACTGTACAATGAGCAGTTCTTC.

The chain carries TRBV4-1 and TRBJ2-2, with TRBD2 matching over 7 bases. The CDR3 is 18 amino acids. From germline, CDR1 is MGHRA and CDR2 YSYEKL. With V trimmed by 0 bases and J by 2 bases, 9 bases remained unmatched. DNA of the CDR3: TGCGCCAGCAGCCAAGACAGTCGGCTAGCGGATAACACCGGGGAGCTGTTTTTT. It codes for CASSQDSRLADNTGELFF.

This clone is a singleton in its sample. DNA for the CDR3: TGTGCCAGCAGCCGCACAGGCGGGAGGGGAGAGACCCAGTACTTC. Protein: CASSRTGGRGETQYF. This chain links TRBV11-2 with TRBJ2-5, with 9 bases matching TRBD2. The germline CDR1 and CDR2 sequences are SGHAT and FQNNGV. The V segment lost 5 bases and the J segment 4 bases; nucleotides outside the gene matches: 8. This CDR3 spans 15 amino acids.

The rearrangement links TRBV7-3 to TRBJ2-1, with 7 bases identical to TRBD2. The CDR3 sequence is 15 residues long. Germline V CDR1 and CDR2: SGHTA, FQGTGA. J lost 10 bases, V lost 2 bases, and 11 bases had no gene match. In DNA, the CDR3 is TGTGCCAGCAGCTTATCCGGACTAGGGGCAGGGGAGCAGTTCTTC. This sequence encodes CASSLSGLGAGEQFF. The full variable domain, in which reference TRBV7-3 and TRBJ2-1 provide the parts outside the CDR3, is GAGVSQTPSNKVTEKGKYVELRCDPISGHTALYWYRQSLGQGPEFLIYFQGTGAADDSGLPNDRFFAVRPEGSVSTLKIQRTERGDSAVYLCASSLSGLGAGEQFFGPGTRLTVL.

The genes are TRBV28 and TRBJ1-5; D unresolved. V lost 5 bases, J lost 8 bases, and 13 bases lay in between. This CDR3 spans 13 amino acids. Germline V gene sequence: CDR1 MDHEN, CDR2 SYDVKM. CDR3: CASSTPEDKPQHF. The CDR3 DNA sequence: TGTGCCAGCAGTACCCCGGAAGACAAGCCCCAGCATTTT.

This clone was counted a few times. This rearrangement joins TRBV2 to TRBJ2-7; TRBD2 might be the D (6 bases). V gave up 6 bases and J gave up 3 bases, with 12 bases separating them. In germline, CDR1 is SNHLY, CDR2 FYNNEI. CDR3 size: 13 residues. The CDR3 sequence is CASSGLGGYEQYF. Here the CDR3 DNA reads TGTGCCAGCAGCGGACTGGGGGGCTACGAGCAGTACTTC.

There are a few counts of this clone. The V and J genes are TRBV7-6 and TRBJ2-7; TRBD2 matches at 16 bases. Germline V gene sequence: CDR1 SGHVS, CDR2 FNYEAQ. J gave up 5 bases and V 0 bases, and 10 bases lay outside the gene matches. The CDR3 length is 19 residues. CDR3 sequence reads: CASSLAPGTSGRAGNEQYF. The CDR3 DNA reads as TGTGCCAGCAGCTTAGCGCCCGGGACTAGCGGGAGGGCCGGTAACGAGCAGTACTTC.

This clone came up a few times. The chain couples TRBV11-2 to TRBJ2-1; 9 bases are a match to TRBD2. This CDR3 is 17 amino acids long. V shed 2 bases and J 8 bases; nucleotides not matched to a gene: 13. Germline V CDR1 and CDR2: SGHAT, FQNNGV. The CDR3: CASSLSGGRGLAHEQFF. CDR3 sequence (DNA): TGTGCCAGCAGCTTAAGTGGGGGCAGGGGACTAGCCCATGAGCAGTTCTTC.

Concerning this clone: The same CDR3 also results from other DNA sequences found in this sample. The chain employs TRBV14 and TRBJ1-1, with D tentatively TRBD1 (5 bases). CDR1 is SGHDN and CDR2 is FVKESK in the germline V gene. Trimming took 2 bases from V and 3 from J, leaving 13 bases between them. The length of the CDR3 is 15 residues. DNA of the CDR3: TGTGCCAGCAGCCAAAGCGGCGGGGGTTACACTGAAGCTTTCTTT. It codes for CASSQSGGGYTEAFF.

This rearrangement joins TRBV10-3 to TRBJ1-5; unclear D gene. This CDR3 is 13 amino acids long. Germline V CDR1 and CDR2: ENHRY, SYGVKD. Trimming stripped 3 bases from V and 6 bases from J, with 9 bases between. Here the CDR3 DNA reads TGTGCCATCAGTGATAGTGCGATTCAGCCCCAGCATTTT. Protein product: CAISDSAIQPQHF.

J is TRBJ2-7 and V is TRBV7-2, with 7 nucleotides matching TRBD2. Germline V lookup: CDR1 SGHTA, CDR2 FQGNSA. After removal of 2 bases from V and 7 bases from J, the junction contained 17 bases not matched to a gene. The CDR3 loop spans 17 amino acids. The CDR3 sequence is CASSLPPGTTISWEQYF. The CDR3 DNA follows: TGTGCCAGCAGCTTACCCCCCGGGACTACGATTTCGTGGGAGCAGTACTTC.

The V and J genes are TRBV5-1 and TRBJ2-1; 12 bases line up with TRBD2. This CDR3 spans 21 amino acids. Germline V CDR1 and CDR2: SGHRS, YFSETQ. The ends lost 0 bases at V and 15 bases at J; junction bases unmatched: 28. DNA for the CDR3: TGCGCCAGCAGCTTGGCCGCTAGGGCTAGCGGGAGGGCCTCGCAAAACGGGTATACGTTCTTC. Translating it yields CASSLAARASGRASQNGYTFF.

V usage is TRBV7-9 and J usage is TRBJ2-1, with 8 nucleotides matching TRBD2. This CDR3 comprises 13 residues. Trimming at V came to 1 base and at J to 12 bases, leaving 5 bases not matched to a gene. Germline V gene sequence: CDR1 SEHNR, CDR2 FQNEAQ (reference sequence). The CDR3 spells CASSLEAGGVQFF. The CDR3 nucleotides read TGTGCCAGCAGCTTAGAGGCGGGAGGAGTGCAGTTCTTC.

The rearrangement joins TRBV19 to TRBJ1-1; D gene unclear. Germline V gene lookup returns CDR1 LNHDA and CDR2 SQIVND (reference sequence). The CDR3 spans 13 residues. Deletions cut 2 bases from V and 8 bases from J, with 12 bases between. The CDR3 loop reads CASSISGSGEAFF. The CDR3 DNA reads TGTGCCAGTAGTATATCGGGGTCGGGGGAAGCTTTCTTT.

This clone was counted a few times. This sequence joins TRBV9 and TRBJ1-3; D possibly corresponds to TRBD1 (5 bases). The V and J ends lost 2 bases and 0 bases respectively, with 9 bases between them. The CDR3 is made up of 15 amino acids. CDR1 is SGDLS and CDR2 is YYNGEE in the germline V gene. This chain's CDR3 is CASSVQDSSGNTIYF. The CDR3 region has the DNA TGTGCCAGCAGCGTTCAAGACAGCTCTGGAAACACCATATATTTT.

The gene calls are TRBV20-1 and TRBJ2-1; the D gene is possibly TRBD2 (7 bases). Trimming left V 6 bases short and J 10 bases short, with 13 bases between. The germline V gene encodes CDR1 DFQATT and CDR2 SNEGSKA (reference sequence). This CDR3 has 11 amino acids. The CDR3 protein is CSARPGGEQFF. The CDR3, as DNA: TGCAGTGCCCGCCCGGGGGGCGAGCAGTTCTTC.

V and J are TRBV7-2 and TRBJ1-1; 11 bases line up with TRBD1. CDR3 length equals 15 residues. The trim removed 1 base at V and 3 bases at J, leaving 1 base unmatched. Per germline, CDR1 SGHTA and CDR2 FQGNSA. This CDR3 reads CASSLGDRGDTEAFF. The DNA for the CDR3 is TGTGCCAGCAGCTTAGGGGACAGGGGGGACACTGAAGCTTTCTTT. The whole variable domain, remainder taken from reference TRBV7-2 and TRBJ1-1, is GAGVSQSPSNKVTEKGKDVELRCDPISGHTALYWYRQSLGQGLEFLIYFQGNSAPDKSGLPSDRFSAERTGGSVSTLTIQRTQQEDSAVYLCASSLGDRGDTEAFFGQGTRLTVV.

The chain links TRBV15 to TRBJ2-1; TRBD2 agrees at 8 bases. CDR1 and CDR2 from the germline V gene are LNHNV and YYDKDF (reference sequence). The length of the CDR3 is 16 residues. The junction had 3 bases not matched to a gene; V was cut back by 0 bases and J by 2 bases. The CDR3 bases are TGTGCCACCAGCAGAGAGGGGACTAGTGCCTACAATGAGCAGTTCTTC. Protein sequence: CATSREGTSAYNEQFF. Looking up the rest from reference TRBV15 and TRBJ2-1 gives the full variable domain: DAMVIQNPRYQVTQFGKPVTLSCSQTLNHNVMYWYQQKSSQAPKLLFHYYDKDFNNEADTPDNFQSRRPNTSFCFLDIRSPGLGDTAMYLCATSREGTSAYNEQFFGPGTRLTVL.